The 27 T cell receptor beta chains reported below all come from one sample, sequenced in a study of T cells in localized non-small cell lung cancer. Assay used: immunoSEQ multiplex PCR; TCRdb lists only in-frame clones, some missing. The sample lists some 54,000 clones; over 60% were seen once. The input for sequencing was PBMCs, taken before any cancer treatment. The origin of the receptors is a woman between 35 and 75 years old with stage II lung adenocarcinoma.

The chain carries TRBV5-8 and TRBJ2-5, with TRBD2 matching 9 bases. Looked up from germline, CDR1 is SGHTS and CDR2 is YDEGEE. The trim removed 0 bases at V and 7 bases at J, leaving 4 bases unmatched. The CDR3 covers 14 residues. In nucleotides, the CDR3 is TGTGCCAGCAGCTTGGCTAGCGGGGTTGGGACCCAGTACTTC. Translated, it gives CASSLASGVGTQYF.

The chain has TRBV7-3 and TRBJ2-3; 8 nucleotides line up with TRBD1. With 3 bases clipped from V and 4 bases from J, the junction kept 3 bases outside the gene matches. The CDR3 runs 14 residues. Per the germline V gene, CDR1 is SGHTA and CDR2 is FQGTGA. CDR3 residues: CASSFDRGADTQYF. The CDR3 DNA follows: TGTGCCAGCAGCTTCGACAGGGGCGCAGATACGCAGTATTTT. Full variable domain (remainder filled in from reference TRBV7-3 and TRBJ2-3): GAGVSQTPSNKVTEKGKYVELRCDPISGHTALYWYRQSLGQGPEFLIYFQGTGAADDSGLPNDRFFAVRPEGSVSTLKIQRTERGDSAVYLCASSFDRGADTQYFGPGTRLTVL.

The genes are TRBV9 and TRBJ2-7, with no clear D. This CDR3 spans 13 amino acids. The germline CDR1 and CDR2 sequences are SGDLS and YYNGEE. Trimming pared 3 bases from V and 0 bases from J, leaving 7 bases between. The CDR3 is CASSGSDSYEQYF. As DNA, the CDR3 is TGTGCCAGCAGCGGATCCGACTCCTACGAGCAGTACTTC.

This clone was seen a few times. This sequence joins TRBV11-1 and TRBJ1-3; 7 bases are a match to TRBD1. The ends lost 6 bases at V and 0 bases at J; junction bases unmatched: 5. The CDR3 extends over 15 amino acids. The germline CDR1 and CDR2 sequences are SGHAT and FQDESV (reference sequence). CDR3 sequence: CASRPDRSSGNTIYF. CDR3 DNA: TGTGCCAGCAGACCGGACAGGAGCTCTGGAAACACCATATATTTT.

The chain employs TRBV4-2 and TRBJ2-7, with D perhaps matching TRBD1 (6 bases). Germline CDR1 and CDR2: LGHNA and YNFKEQ. The CDR3 runs to 15 residues. The V gene lost 1 base and the J gene lost 3 bases, with 13 bases spanning the gap. CDR3 in DNA: TGTGCCAGCAGCCAAGCTAAGGGGGAGTACTACGAGCAGTACTTC. Protein: CASSQAKGEYYEQYF.

The CDR3 sequence: CASSRKPSGGGADTQYF. DNA of the CDR3: TGTGCCAGCAGTCGCAAGCCAAGCGGGGGGGGCGCAGATACGCAGTATTTT. The rearrangement links TRBV6-4 to TRBJ2-3; TRBD2 matches 10 bases. The CDR3 has 17 amino acids. The trim removed 5 bases at V and 4 bases at J, leaving 12 bases unmatched. Germline V gene lookup returns CDR1 MRHNA and CDR2 SNTAGT.

This sequence joins TRBV7-9 and TRBJ2-5, with D possibly TRBD2 on 7 matching bases. Between the trimmed V and J ends, which lost 5 bases and 3 bases, there was a span of 16 bases. Per the germline V gene, CDR1 is SEHNR and CDR2 is FQNEAQ (reference sequence). The CDR3 has 15 residues. CDR3 nucleotide sequence: TGTGCCAGCAGCGCTGCGGGGGCTACTAAAGAGACCCAGTACTTC. Residues: CASSAAGATKETQYF.

The rearrangement joins TRBV2 to TRBJ1-1; D ambiguous. The CDR3 contains 11 residues. Germline V gene sequence: CDR1 SNHLY, CDR2 FYNNEI. V lost 5 bases to trimming and J lost 8 bases, with 9 bases between them. The CDR3 DNA reads as TGTGCCAGCAGTTATCAGAGAGAAGCTTTCTTT. Translating it yields CASSYQREAFF. Complete variable domain (other parts from reference TRBV2 and TRBJ1-1): EPEVTQTPSHQVTQMGQEVILRCVPISNHLYFYWYRQILGQKVEFLVSFYNNEISEKSEIFDDQFSVERPDGSNFTLKIRSTKLEDSAMYFCASSYQREAFFGQGTRLTVV.

This clone was counted between two and nine times. The chain uses TRBV28 and TRBJ1-5; possible D gene TRBD1, 5 bases. The CDR3 sequence is 15 residues long. Germline V gene data show CDR1 as MDHEN and CDR2 as SYDVKM. Trimming left V 7 bases short and J 1 base short, with 14 bases between. The CDR3 sequence is CASTHGAMSNQPQHF. The CDR3 nucleotides read TGTGCCAGCACCCACGGGGCGATGAGCAATCAGCCCCAGCATTTT.

In this sample, this clone is medium-sized. The rearrangement joins TRBV19 to TRBJ1-2; tentatively, D is TRBD1 (6 bases). V dropped 6 bases and J dropped 7 bases, with 12 bases sitting between them. The germline gives CDR1 LNHDA, CDR2 SQIVND (reference sequence). This CDR3 region has 12 residues. The CDR3 loop reads CASSPTGSGYTF. In DNA, the CDR3 is TGTGCCAGTAGCCCTACAGGGAGTGGCTACACCTTC.

The chain carries TRBV9 and TRBJ2-1; 8 bases agree with TRBD1. This CDR3 comprises 16 residues. With V trimmed by 4 bases and J by 7 bases, 13 bases remained unmatched. CDR1 SGDLS and CDR2 YYNGEE come from the germline V gene. The CDR3 DNA sequence: TGTGCCAGCAGCCCTGGACAGGGTCGGGGTTCTAATGAGCAGTTCTTC. It specifies CASSPGQGRGSNEQFF. Together with reference TRBV9 and TRBJ2-1, the CDR3 gives the full variable domain: DSGVTQTPKHLITATGQRVTLRCSPRSGDLSVYWYQQSLDQGLQFLIQYYNGEERAKGNILERFSAQQFPDLHSELNLSSLELGDSALYFCASSPGQGRGSNEQFFGPGTRLTVL.

The sample holds one count of this clone. This chain connects TRBV18 to TRBJ2-1; TRBD2 matches 10 bases. Looked up from germline, CDR1 is KGHSH and CDR2 is LQKENI. This CDR3 spans 15 amino acids. V was pared by 3 bases and J by 7 bases, with 6 bases of the junction left unmatched. The CDR3 sequence is CASSPLAGDPNEQFF. CDR3 DNA: TGTGCCAGCTCACCCCTAGCGGGGGACCCAAATGAGCAGTTCTTC.

The chain employs TRBV11-2 and TRBJ1-3; weak D call: TRBD1 (5 bases). V was pared by 6 bases and J by 0 bases, with 12 bases between. The CDR3 consists of 15 residues. CDR1 and CDR2 from the germline V gene are SGHAT and FQNNGV. The CDR3 bases are TGTGCCAGCAGGATGGCAGGGAGCTCTGGAAACACCATATATTTT. Translation: CASRMAGSSGNTIYF. Variable domain in full (rest from reference TRBV11-2 and TRBJ1-3): EAGVAQSPRYKIIEKRQSVAFWCNPISGHATLYWYQQILGQGPKLLIQFQNNGVVDDSQLPKDRFSAERLKGVDSTLKIQPAKLEDSAVYLCASRMAGSSGNTIYFGEGSWLTVV.

CDR3 amino acids: CASSLPSVAYNEQFF. CDR3 sequence (DNA): TGTGCCAGCAGCCTCCCTAGCGTAGCCTACAATGAGCAGTTCTTC. The chain is built from TRBV7-9 and TRBJ2-1; possibly TRBD2 for D (6 bases). Germline CDR1 and CDR2: SEHNR and FQNEAQ (reference sequence). V shed 5 bases and J shed 2 bases, with 13 bases lying between them. This CDR3 comprises 15 residues.

The chain is built from TRBV5-1 and TRBJ1-4; D possibly corresponds to TRBD1 (5 bases). CDR1 is SGHRS and CDR2 is YFSETQ in the germline V gene. V was trimmed by 0 bases and J by 7 bases, leaving 10 bases between them. This CDR3 contains 14 residues. CDR3 amino acids: CASSLVGGSEKLFF. CDR3 in DNA: TGCGCCAGCAGCTTGGTCGGGGGGAGTGAAAAACTGTTTTTT.

The V gene is TRBV5-1, the J gene TRBJ2-1; 9 bases align to TRBD1. This CDR3 spans 14 amino acids. J lost 4 bases, V lost 4 bases, and 3 bases had no gene match. Germline V lookup: CDR1 SGHRS, CDR2 YFSETQ. CDR3 in amino acids: CASSPGQGYNEQFF. The CDR3 bases are TGCGCCAGCAGCCCCGGACAGGGGTACAATGAGCAGTTCTTC.

The V and J genes are TRBV28 and TRBJ1-1; D gene unclear. This CDR3 has 13 residues. Trimming removed 0 bases from V and 3 bases from J, with 5 bases in between. Germline V gene data show CDR1 as MDHEN and CDR2 as SYDVKM. CDR3 amino acids: CASSLWDDTEAFF. CDR3 nucleotide sequence: TGTGCCAGCAGTTTATGGGACGACACTGAAGCTTTCTTT.

There are a few counts of this clone. This chain connects TRBV7-9 to TRBJ2-5; 7 positions agree with TRBD1. This CDR3 has 15 residues. V gave up 3 bases and J gave up 2 bases; unmatched junction bases: 6. Germline assignment: CDR1 SEHNR and CDR2 FQNEAQ (reference sequence). CDR3 sequence: CASSFRRTGQETQYF. In DNA form, the CDR3 reads TGTGCCAGCAGCTTTAGGAGGACAGGTCAAGAGACCCAGTACTTC.

As DNA, the CDR3 is TGCGCCAGCAGTCGGACGGCTTCGAACACTGAAGCTTTCTTT. Its protein product is CASSRTASNTEAFF. The chain links TRBV10-1 to TRBJ1-1, with unresolved D. The V and J ends lost 5 bases and 1 base respectively, with 11 bases between them. The CDR3 loop spans 14 amino acids. Germline CDR1 and CDR2: WNHNN and SYGVQD (reference sequence).

For this clone: The same CDR3 is also encoded by other DNA sequences in this sample. CDR3 bases: TGCGCCAGCAGCTTGGGTCTTAATCAGCCCCAGCATTTT. It translates to CASSLGLNQPQHF. The rearrangement joins TRBV5-1 to TRBJ1-5, with D unresolved. This CDR3 has 13 amino acids. The germline CDR1 and CDR2 sequences are SGHRS and YFSETQ. Between the trimmed V and J ends, which lost 0 bases and 4 bases, there was a span of 5 bases.

This rearrangement joins TRBV6-6 to TRBJ2-1, with 8 bases identical to TRBD1. V gave up 10 bases and J gave up 6 bases; unmatched junction bases: 8. The germline V gene encodes CDR1 MNHNY and CDR2 SVGAGI (reference sequence). This CDR3 has 13 amino acids. The CDR3 here is CAIDRGYGNEQFF. CDR3 DNA: TGTGCCATCGACAGGGGCTATGGCAATGAGCAGTTCTTC.

The J gene is TRBJ2-7, the V gene TRBV6-1; D gene ambiguous. The CDR3 has 13 amino acids. V gave up 4 bases and J gave up 3 bases, with 10 bases separating them. In germline, CDR1 is MNHNS, CDR2 SASEGT. The CDR3 coding sequence is TGTGCCAGCAGTGTTGACTGGGGCTACGAGCAGTACTTC. Encoded protein: CASSVDWGYEQYF.

The V and J genes are TRBV4-3 and TRBJ1-5; no reliable D call. V shed 0 bases and J shed 4 bases, with 7 bases lying between them. The germline V gene has CDR1 LGHNA and CDR2 YSLEER. This CDR3 region has 14 residues. CDR3 nucleotides: TGCGCCAGCAGCCAAGATTCCGGAAATCAGCCCCAGCATTTT. It codes for CASSQDSGNQPQHF.

The rearrangement uses TRBV7-3 and TRBJ1-2; D call uncertain. The CDR3 contains 14 residues. V was clipped by 2 bases and J by 4 bases, with 11 bases between them. Germline-derived CDR1 and CDR2 are SGHTA and FQGTGA. As DNA, the CDR3 is TGTGCCAGCAGCTTAGATTCGTCCCGCTATGGCTACACCTTC. Protein: CASSLDSSRYGYTF.

The V gene is TRBV28, the J gene TRBJ1-5, with D unclear. Trimming stripped 4 bases from V and 0 bases from J, with 10 bases between. Germline-derived CDR1 and CDR2 are MDHEN and SYDVKM. This CDR3 is 15 amino acids long. The CDR3 reads CASSYPGYSNQPQHF. Here the CDR3 DNA reads TGTGCCAGCAGTTACCCCGGATATAGCAATCAGCCCCAGCATTTT.

This chain joins TRBV29-1 and TRBJ1-1, with no clear D. Germline V gene sequence: CDR1 SQVTM, CDR2 ANQGSEA. V lost 3 bases to trimming and J lost 1 base, with 12 bases between them. The CDR3 contains 14 residues. The CDR3 DNA reads TGCAGCGTTGATGTCCGGGGAACGAACACTGAAGCTTTCTTT. Its translation: CSVDVRGTNTEAFF.

The genes are TRBV10-3 and TRBJ1-2, with 9 bases identical to TRBD1. This CDR3 comprises 14 residues. V shed 3 bases and J 5 bases; nucleotides not matched to a gene: 4. Germline assignment: CDR1 ENHRY and CDR2 SYGVKD. CDR3 bases: TGTGCCATCAGTGATCGACAGGGGGAATATGGCTACACCTTC. Translation: CAISDRQGEYGYTF.